Following are 28 T cell receptor beta chains from one sample sequenced in a study of blood T cell repertoires in COVID-19. The protocol was immunoSEQ multiplex PCR, while the TCRdb copy is restricted to in-frame clones and leaves out a portion. This table has roughly 110,000 clones, about three quarters appearing once. The sample taken for sequencing was peripheral blood. The receptors shown here come from a man between 65 and 79 years old with acute or convalescent COVID-19.

J is TRBJ1-5 and V is TRBV6-5, with 8 bases identical to TRBD1. The ends lost 6 bases at V and 4 bases at J; junction bases unmatched: 5. Germline V gene sequence: CDR1 MNHEY, CDR2 SVGAGI. The CDR3 covers 14 residues. The CDR3 DNA reads as TGTGCCAGCAGGCCGGGACAGGCGAATCAGCCCCAGCATTTT. Translation gives CASRPGQANQPQHF.

The chain recombines TRBV6-1 with TRBJ2-6; 7 bases line up with TRBD1. V was clipped by 0 bases and J by 0 bases; unmatched bases: 2. Germline V gives CDR1 MNHNS, CDR2 SASEGT. This CDR3 is built from 17 residues. The CDR3, as DNA: TGTGCCAGCAGTGAAGCGGGGGACAGCTCTGGGGCCAACGTCCTGACTTTC. It encodes CASSEAGDSSGANVLTF.

The J gene is TRBJ2-5, the V gene TRBV5-1; D remains unclear. The CDR3 sequence is 15 residues long. V dropped 0 bases and J dropped 1 base, with 10 bases sitting between them. Germline CDR1 reads SGHRS; CDR2 reads YFSETQ. For the CDR3, the DNA is TGCGCCAGCAGCTTGGGCCCGGGTGGCCAAGAGACCCAGTACTTC. This gives the protein CASSLGPGGQETQYF.

This clone has only a few counts. The CDR3 loop reads CASSSSEVRGYTF. The CDR3 DNA is TGTGCCAGCAGCTCATCTGAGGTTCGCGGCTACACCTTC. V and J are TRBV5-5 and TRBJ1-2; D gene ambiguous. Trimming stripped 3 bases from V and 8 bases from J, with 14 bases between. The CDR3 is 13 amino acids. Germline values: CDR1 SGHKS, CDR2 YYEKEE (reference sequence).

The sample holds one count of this clone. The chain couples TRBV2 to TRBJ2-3, with 12 bases fitting TRBD2. The CDR3 sequence is 16 residues long. Germline values: CDR1 SNHLY, CDR2 FYNNEI. Unmatched junction bases numbered 6, after V lost 3 bases and J lost 5 bases. CDR3 bases: TGTGCCAGCAGTGAGCAAGGACTAGCGGGGAAAGATACGCAGTATTTT. Translated, it gives CASSEQGLAGKDTQYF.

The V and J genes are TRBV10-1 and TRBJ2-2; a possible D gene is TRBD1 (6 bases). CDR1 and CDR2 (germline): WNHNN, SYGVQD (reference sequence). The V end was cut by 6 bases, the J end by 1 base, with 9 bases between. The CDR3 is 14 amino acids. CDR3 nucleotides: TGCGCCAGCAGGGCAGGGGAGAACACCGGGGAGCTGTTTTTT. Translated, it gives CASRAGENTGELFF.

This clone showed up just once. CDR3 residues: CASSLEVGRTEAFF. CDR3 coding DNA: TGTGCCAGCAGCTTGGAGGTAGGGAGAACTGAAGCTTTCTTT. V and J are TRBV5-4 and TRBJ1-1; the D is unclear. Germline V gives CDR1 SGHNT, CDR2 YYREEE (reference sequence). Trimming took off 0 bases at V and 5 bases at J, with 11 bases between the two ends. The CDR3 loop spans 14 amino acids. Complete variable domain (other parts from reference TRBV5-4 and TRBJ1-1): ETGVTQSPTHLIKTRGQQVTLRCSSQSGHNTVSWYQQALGQGPQFIFQYYREEENGRGNFPPRFSGLQFPNYSSELNVNALELDDSALYLCASSLEVGRTEAFFGQGTRLTVV.

The rearrangement links TRBV9 to TRBJ2-2; tentatively, D is TRBD2 (6 bases). Looked up from germline, CDR1 is SGDLS and CDR2 is YYNGEE. V was shortened by 0 bases and J by 7 bases, with 10 bases between the two germline ends. CDR3 length: 14 amino acids. The CDR3 loop is CASSVAGDYGELFF. CDR3 in DNA: TGTGCCAGCAGCGTAGCGGGGGATTACGGGGAGCTGTTTTTT. The full variable domain, rest sourced from reference TRBV9 and TRBJ2-2, is DSGVTQTPKHLITATGQRVTLRCSPRSGDLSVYWYQQSLDQGLQFLIQYYNGEERAKGNILERFSAQQFPDLHSELNLSSLELGDSALYFCASSVAGDYGELFFGEGSRLTVL.

The rearrangement uses TRBV6-5 and TRBJ1-1, with D possibly being TRBD1 (5 bases). CDR3 length equals 14 residues. Trimming took 8 bases from V and 4 from J, leaving 17 bases between them. Germline CDR1 is MNHEY and CDR2 is SVGAGI. Here the CDR3 reads CASHSGAGRTEAFF. In DNA form, the CDR3 reads TGTGCCAGCCATAGTGGGGCAGGGCGCACTGAAGCTTTCTTT.

V gene TRBV23-1 combines with J gene TRBJ1-2; 7 bases are shared with TRBD1. TRBV23-1 is recorded as an ORF, its role being uncertain. V dropped 6 bases and J dropped 6; count of bases not matched to a gene: 10. The CDR3 loop spans 14 amino acids. The CDR3 DNA is TGCGCCAGCAGCGATTCGACAGGGACCCATGGCTACACCTTC. This translates into CASSDSTGTHGYTF.

The genes are TRBV5-1 and TRBJ1-5; tentative D call: TRBD1 (6 bases). The germline gives CDR1 SGHRS, CDR2 YFSETQ. Trimming stripped 4 bases from V and 3 bases from J, with 11 bases between. The CDR3 contains 14 residues. In DNA, the CDR3 is TGCGCCAGCAGCCCGACAGGTTTCAATCAGCCCCAGCATTTT. It encodes CASSPTGFNQPQHF. The entire variable domain, with the rest obtained from reference TRBV5-1 and TRBJ1-5, is as follows: KAGVTQTPRYLIKTRGQQVTLSCSPISGHRSVSWYQQTPGQGLQFLFEYFSETQRNKGNFPGRFSGRQFSNSRSEMNVSTLELGDSALYLCASSPTGFNQPQHFGDGTRLSIL.

Note on this clone: A much larger clone differs by one base, so this may be a read error. Other DNA variants within this sample encode the same CDR3. The V and J genes are TRBV14 and TRBJ1-1; D is unresolved. V shed 4 bases and J shed 0 bases, with 6 bases lying between them. The CDR3 has 13 residues. The germline V gene encodes CDR1 SGHDN and CDR2 FVKESK. CDR3 residues: CASSPHMNTEAFF. The CDR3 coding sequence is TGTGCCAGCAGCCCTCACATGAACACTGAAGCTTTCTTT.

The chain has TRBV2 and TRBJ1-6; D remains unclear. CDR3 length: 14 amino acids. Trimming took 8 bases from V and 9 from J, leaving 17 bases between them. CDR1 is SNHLY and CDR2 is FYNNEI in the germline V gene. CDR3 amino acids: CASRGNAPGSPLHF. CDR3 sequence (DNA): TGTGCCAGCCGGGGAAACGCGCCGGGTTCACCCCTCCACTTT.

The chain combines TRBV3-1 (or the pseudogene TRBV3-2) with TRBJ2-1; D gene ambiguous. Germline CDR1 and CDR2: LGHDT and YNNKEL (reference sequence). Trimming removed 2 bases at V and 4 bases at J, with 6 bases between. This CDR3 has 13 residues. CDR3 bases: TGTGCCAGCAGCCAATCGGGTTACAATGAGCAGTTCTTC. The encoded protein is CASSQSGYNEQFF.

This chain uses TRBV6-5 with TRBJ1-2; D call uncertain. The length of the CDR3 is 12 residues. CDR1 and CDR2 (germline): MNHEY, SVGAGI. V was pared by 2 bases and J by 8 bases, with 9 bases between. The CDR3 is CASSYQGRGYTF. As DNA, the CDR3 is TGTGCCAGCAGTTACCAAGGGAGGGGCTACACCTTC.

This clone was detected only once. The chain has TRBV5-1 and TRBJ2-3; 10 bases map to TRBD2. In germline, CDR1 is SGHRS, CDR2 YFSETQ. Trimming removed 4 bases from V and 2 bases from J; junction bases left unmatched: 7. The CDR3 is 16 amino acids. CDR3 sequence reads: CASSPGLAVYTDTQYF. The CDR3 nucleotides read TGCGCCAGCAGCCCAGGACTAGCGGTTTACACAGATACGCAGTATTTT. Drawing the rest from reference TRBV5-1 and TRBJ2-3, the complete variable domain is KAGVTQTPRYLIKTRGQQVTLSCSPISGHRSVSWYQQTPGQGLQFLFEYFSETQRNKGNFPGRFSGRQFSNSRSEMNVSTLELGDSALYLCASSPGLAVYTDTQYFGPGTRLTVL.

The chain joins TRBV25-1 to TRBJ2-7; 10 bases line up with TRBD1. Germline V gives CDR1 MGHDK, CDR2 SYGVNS. Trimming took 6 bases from V and 4 from J; bases not matched to a gene: 3. CDR3 length equals 13 residues. The CDR3 sequence: CASRTGGGYEQYF. In DNA, the CDR3 is TGTGCCAGCAGGACAGGGGGCGGATACGAGCAGTACTTC.

This clone was observed a few times. V is TRBV6-6 and J is TRBJ2-7; 7 bases align to TRBD1. Germline V gene data show CDR1 as MNHNY and CDR2 as SVGAGI (reference sequence). The ends lost 5 bases at V and 0 bases at J; junction bases unmatched: 10. This CDR3 contains 16 residues. For the CDR3, the DNA is TGTGCCAGCAGTCCCGTGAGGCAGGGGGTCTCCTACGAGCAGTACTTC. It yields the protein CASSPVRQGVSYEQYF.

V is TRBV7-6 and J is TRBJ2-7, with 7 bases identical to TRBD1. There are 15 residues in the CDR3. V shed 2 bases and J 0 bases; nucleotides not matched to a gene: 4. Germline assignment: CDR1 SGHVS and CDR2 FNYEAQ. The CDR3 here is CASSLSAGGSYEQYF. For the CDR3, the DNA is TGTGCCAGCAGCTTAAGCGCAGGGGGCTCCTACGAGCAGTACTTC.

The genes are TRBV12-5 and TRBJ1-5, with TRBD1 identical over 7 bases. Germline V gives CDR1 LGHNT, CDR2 FRNRAP. V lost 3 bases to trimming and J lost 7 bases; unmatched junction nucleotides: 3. This CDR3 spans 13 amino acids. Written as DNA, the CDR3 is TGTGCTAGTGGTTTAGACAGGGAACAGCCCCAGCATTTT. Protein: CASGLDREQPQHF.

The gene calls are TRBV5-1 and TRBJ2-6; TRBD2 matches at 7 bases. The CDR3 contains 14 residues. J lost 9 bases, V lost 0 bases, and 3 bases had no gene match. Germline CDR1 and CDR2: SGHRS and YFSETQ. CDR3: CASSLVGGLNVLTF. The CDR3 region has the DNA TGCGCCAGCAGCTTGGTGGGAGGGCTCAACGTCCTGACTTTC.

The chain couples TRBV7-9 to TRBJ2-5, with TRBD1 matching 7 bases. Germline CDR1 and CDR2: SEHNR and FQNEAQ (reference sequence). Losses at the gene ends were 5 bases for V and 4 bases for J; bases not matched to a gene: 7. CDR3 length equals 14 residues. The CDR3 region has the DNA TGTGCCAGCAGCCTAGGGGGCCGTAGAGAGACCCAGTACTTC. Amino acid sequence: CASSLGGRRETQYF.

The chain links TRBV5-1 to TRBJ2-1; D remains ambiguous. Trimming took 0 bases from V and 4 from J, leaving 8 bases between them. CDR3 length equals 14 residues. The germline V gene encodes CDR1 SGHRS and CDR2 YFSETQ. The chain's CDR3 is CASSLALGYNEQFF. The CDR3 DNA reads as TGCGCCAGCAGCTTGGCCCTAGGTTACAATGAGCAGTTCTTC.

In nucleotides, the CDR3 is TGTGCCAGTAGTATCCATCCGGGGGGCAACTATGGCTACACCTTC. Amino acid sequence: CASSIHPGGNYGYTF. The V and J genes are TRBV19 and TRBJ1-2, with a tentative D call TRBD1 (6 bases). Germline values: CDR1 LNHDA, CDR2 SQIVND (reference sequence). The CDR3 covers 15 residues. The V gene lost 3 bases and the J gene lost 2 bases, with 13 bases spanning the gap.

The chain employs TRBV11-2 and TRBJ2-2; D possibly corresponds to TRBD2 (6 bases). The germline V gene has CDR1 SGHAT and CDR2 FQNNGV. V lost 5 bases, J lost 1 base, and 11 bases lay in between. The length of the CDR3 is 15 residues. CDR3 sequence (DNA): TGTGCCAGCAGCCATCGGCGGGGGAACACCGGGGAGCTGTTTTTT. Translated, it gives CASSHRRGNTGELFF.

V usage is TRBV5-6 and J usage is TRBJ2-1; 15 bases are shared with TRBD2. The V and J ends lost 0 bases and 10 bases, in that order; junction bases with no gene match: 5. This CDR3 region has 16 residues. The germline V gene has CDR1 SGHDT and CDR2 YYEEEE. This CDR3 reads CASSLVGLAGGREQFF. The CDR3 region has the DNA TGTGCCAGCAGCTTGGTGGGACTAGCGGGGGGTCGGGAGCAGTTCTTC.

This clone was counted between two and nine times. The chain carries TRBV11-2 and TRBJ1-2, with D possibly matching TRBD1 (5 bases). Per germline, CDR1 SGHAT and CDR2 FQNNGV. The CDR3 has 14 residues. Trimming stripped 1 base from V and 6 bases from J, with 12 bases between. The CDR3 loop reads CASSLAHLGDGYTF. CDR3 DNA sequence: TGTGCCAGCAGCTTAGCTCACCTAGGGGATGGCTACACCTTC. The full variable domain, its missing parts supplied by reference TRBV11-2 and TRBJ1-2, is EAGVAQSPRYKIIEKRQSVAFWCNPISGHATLYWYQQILGQGPKLLIQFQNNGVVDDSQLPKDRFSAERLKGVDSTLKIQPAKLEDSAVYLCASSLAHLGDGYTFGSGTRLTVV.

This chain connects TRBV29-1 to TRBJ2-5, with 8 positions matching TRBD1. The CDR3 extends over 13 amino acids. V dropped 3 bases and J dropped 5; count of bases not matched to a gene: 5. The V gene's germline CDR1 is SQVTM and CDR2 ANQGSEA. The CDR3 region has the DNA TGCAGCGTTGACGGGACAGGCGGGGAGACCCAGTACTTC. This gives the protein CSVDGTGGETQYF.